Given below is one TCR beta chain in context. This clone showed up just once. Which antigen it targets is not known. No base quality information exists; no much larger clone differs at one position. These data are taken from a study of cytomegalovirus exposure and HLA in healthy donors (dated by TCRdb to the late 2010s). Study-wide context: An earlier analysis of approximately 640 of the donors reported about 290 Gb of sequence data and more than 90 million unique TCR beta sequences from some 180 million T cells. Using immunosequencing, the study profiled T cell repertoires from around 680 subjects and related those repertoires to cytomegalovirus serostatus. An earlier analysis of around 540 of the donors applied high-throughput TCR beta sequencing to assess whether each TCR beta V gene segment acted as functional or pseudogenic. Typing coverage varied by locus: about 629-640 donors for A, B, C, DRB1 and DQB1; approximately 520 for DQA1; more than 600 for DPA1; some 470 for DPB1. All discovery cohort repertoires had been generated on a single sequencing platform. Across around 400 genotyped donors of the cohort, an average of 235,054 unique TCR beta nucleotide sequences per donor were sequenced, and 15% to 20% of those sequences were non-productive. The study combined high-throughput TCR immunosequencing, statistical association of individual TCRs with disease status, and machine learning to predict cytomegalovirus infection status. Because of strong linkage in the cohort, five DR-DQ haplotypes were treated as single units for association and clustering. The study aimed to test whether signatures of past pathogen exposure could be identified by cataloging public T cell receptors. HLA typing covered class I and class II loci at four-digit resolution. An early release that covered around 590 HLA-typed donors contained 300 to 350 gigabases of sequencing data and roughly 84 million unique TCR sequences. In a later analysis, previously published TCR beta repertoires from 550 to 700 donors were re-analyzed and high-resolution HLA genotyping was added so that TCR occurrence patterns could be studied. Besides the first cohort of 500 to 700 subjects, a separate validation cohort made up of roughly 120 different subjects was used. In a later genetic analysis, genome-wide SNP genotypes for 398 of the 666 donors were used, and that subset was treated as a discovery cohort. In the later analysis, no new phenotypic data were used to find candidate immune exposures; instead, reliance was placed on TCR beta sequences and their occurrence across donors. Of the roughly 430 genotyped donors, 65% to 90% fell in the genetic ancestry cluster associated with self-reported Caucasian donors. Donor age, sex, ethnicity and CMV serostatus were compiled alongside the repertoire data. Study-wide findings and limitations: The study gave a list of roughly 150 TCR beta chains associated with cytomegalovirus. The classifier was reported to diagnose cytomegalovirus status with high specificity and sensitivity in both the original cohort and the validation cohort. According to a later analysis, most CMV-associated TCR beta chains appeared to be HLA-restricted, and the HLA associations seemed to be driven largely by CMV exposure. According to a later genetic analysis, donors in an Asian-associated ancestry cluster had fewer N-insertions in productive TCRs than the roughly 670-donor mean. Most TCR sequences were observed very rarely across donors, whereas some public TCRs were present in many individuals. Compared with equally common non-associated chains, HLA-associated TCR beta chains in a later analysis were more clonally expanded and had lower generation probabilities. A later analysis reported that several top co-occurrence clusters appeared linked to parvovirus B19, influenza, CMV and Epstein-Barr virus. Some IMGT-functional V segments, including TRBV6-2 and TRBV6-3, could not be distinguished by the 87-base-pair reads and were therefore excluded. A cluster of highly shared sequence variants was judged likely to represent a technical artifact of the sequencing pipeline. Only TCR beta chains were sequenced in this cohort, and the absence of alpha or paired-chain data limited detectable features. In vitro tests confirmed that three of the cytomegalovirus-associated TCR beta chains recognize cytomegalovirus antigens. Correlated functional status among segregating V segments might reflect linkage disequilibrium, but an unknown experimental factor could not be ruled out. Specific HLA alleles were associated with over 15,000 TCR beta sequences at a false discovery rate of 0.05 in a later analysis. In a later analysis, TCR association rates were found to vary across HLA loci, with the most associated TCRs seen for DRB1 alleles and the fewest for HLA-C alleles. An association between a missense DCLRE1C variant and V-gene and J-gene trimming of TCR beta chains was found in a later genetic analysis and replicated in an independent cohort. In an earlier analysis of approximately 600 of the donors, most TCR beta V segments were observed in productive rearrangements about 90% or about 30% of the time, broadly matching IMGT annotations. The only immune exposure information available for the cohort was CMV serostatus. A further reported finding was that TCR beta sequences accurately predicted the HLA-A and HLA-B alleles for most subjects in the first cohort. Some 15 rarely observed V segments, including chromosome 9 orphons, were excluded from the earlier analysis of a few hundred of the donors because counts were too low. Roughly uniform sequencing depth across donors was assumed in presence/absence analyses, although this assumption may not hold. Because HLA typing was missing for some donors at each locus, association tests included only the typed subset. Strong co-occurrence of HLA alleles, especially DR and DQ, made assigning TCR associations to individual alleles difficult. The authors suggested that the approach could potentially be extended to other disease states and immunological phenotypes.

In total, fewer than 750 healthy bone marrow donors made up the cohort. At the time of sampling, all cohort members were nominally healthy, though unrecorded immune exposures were likely present. The donor tested CMV seropositive, placing the donor among the 289 seropositive members of the cohort. Each donor provided a peripheral blood sample, and peripheral blood mononuclear cells were used for TCR beta sequencing. Genomic DNA extraction from the blood cell samples was performed with the Qiagen DNeasy Blood Extraction Kit. The receptor library was made with the immunoSEQ multiplex PCR assay. A mixture of 60 forward primers for TCR Vbeta segments and 13 reverse primers for TCR Jbeta segments was used in the multiplex PCR. The CDR3 region of rearranged TCR beta genes was amplified from genomic DNA by a multiplex PCR assay. Amplified TCR beta libraries were sequenced as 87-base-pair reads on the Illumina HiSeq System. Concerning the study's data processing: Across the roughly 700 repertoires, a later analysis counted some 81 million unique TCR beta chains, some 11 million of which were shared by at least two donors. Raw reads were error-corrected and collapsed into unique sequences with a nearest-neighbor algorithm that merged closely related sequences to remove PCR and sequencing errors. CDR3 sequences were aligned to IMGT reference sequences to assign V, D and J gene segments. For a sequence to be retained, a match of at least six nucleotides was required to both a V gene segment and a J gene segment. A rearrangement counted as productive if the CDR3 had no stop codons and remained in frame with V and J, and every other rearrangement counted as non-productive. CDR3 was defined by IMGT convention, running from the second conserved V-encoded cysteine to the conserved J-encoded phenylalanine. The earlier analysis of some 540 of the donors excluded any sequence lacking an unambiguous match to a single V gene segment. In an earlier analysis of some 590 of the donors, a V segment was called functional when productive rearrangements were above 56.7%, and segregating when the standard deviation between donors exceeded 5%. A statistical classification framework was built to diagnose cytomegalovirus status from the catalog of TCR beta chain sequences. V and J gene assignment, in a later analysis, came from comparing TCR nucleotide sequences with IMGT/GENE-DB human TR gene sequences. A later analysis assigned CDR3 sequences and most-parsimonious VDJ recombination scenarios with the TCRdist pipeline. In a later analysis, each TCR beta chain was defined by its CDR3 amino acid sequence together with its V-gene family, and reads lacking a unique V-gene family were excluded. In a later analysis, nearly 600 highly shared, low-generation-probability nucleotide sequences were removed to address suspected cross-contamination and a sequencing artifact. A later analysis calculated a clonal expansion index for each public chain from normalized within-repertoire ranks of inferred template counts. In a later analysis, generation probabilities were computed using a VDJ recombination model fitted to out-of-frame rearrangements, and the results were checked against IGoR. Hypergeometric tests were used in a later analysis to score TCR-TCR, TCR-HLA and TCR-CMV co-occurrence, with a repertoire-size bias correction applied to the TCR pairs. To estimate false discovery rates, a later analysis permuted the HLA or CMV assignments 20 times. In a later analysis, co-occurring TCRs were grouped using DBSCAN, with TCRdist sequence similarity added in when clustering inside HLA-allele-positive subsets. For co-occurrence clustering, repertoires with fewer than 30,000 or more than 120,000 public chains were excluded, along with five repertoires with anomalous nucleotide sharing. TCRdb re-hosts the immuneACCESS table, in-frame sequences only. Its copies lack some clones; in the studies checked, an unresolved V gene accounts for under half of them, and the cause for the rest is not known. The V and J calls and clone size were taken over from that table, and D and trimming were inferred from the DNA. The table for this sample lists around 90,000 clones; 55% to 70% of them were counted only once. The ten largest clones represent 5.5% to 6% of the sample.

The CDR3 holds 15 amino acids from the cysteine to the phenylalanine. Kept here is only the CDR3 DNA, which spans 45 bases and is read in frame from base 1. Ends trimmed: V by 2 bases, J by 4 bases; bases unmatched to a gene: 5. CDR1 and CDR2, per the germline V gene (reference sequence), are GTSNPN and SVGIG. The source is a boy aged 5-17 years in good health and CMV-seropositive. Sequencing was carried out using PBMCs. Recombination linked TRBV30 to TRBJ1-2, with 12 bases aligning to TRBD1. CDR3 reads: CAWSTGTGGAYGYTF. In nucleotide form, the sequence is TGTGCCTGGAGTACCGGGACAGGGGGCGCCTATGGCTACACCTTC.